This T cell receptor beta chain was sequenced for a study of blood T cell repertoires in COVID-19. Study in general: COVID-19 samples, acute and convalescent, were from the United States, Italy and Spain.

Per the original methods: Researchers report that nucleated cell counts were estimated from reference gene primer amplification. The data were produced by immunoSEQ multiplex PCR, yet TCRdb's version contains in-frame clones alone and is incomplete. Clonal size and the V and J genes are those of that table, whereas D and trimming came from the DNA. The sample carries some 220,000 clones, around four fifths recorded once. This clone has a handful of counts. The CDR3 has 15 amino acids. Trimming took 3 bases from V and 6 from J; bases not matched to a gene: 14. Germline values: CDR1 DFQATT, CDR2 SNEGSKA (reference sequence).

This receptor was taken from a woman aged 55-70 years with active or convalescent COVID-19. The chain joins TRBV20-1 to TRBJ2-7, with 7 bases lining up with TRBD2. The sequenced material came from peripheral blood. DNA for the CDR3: TGCAGTGCTAGTTCCGAGGGAGGGCCTATCAGCGAGCAGTACTTC. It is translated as CSASSEGGPISEQYF.